These 6 T cell receptor beta chains share one sample of origin, sequenced in a study of cytomegalovirus exposure and HLA in healthy donors. Primers for the PCR totalled 60 Vbeta and 13 Jbeta. Method: immunoSEQ multiplex PCR; TCRdb's copy keeps in-frame clones and lacks some. The table lists around 100,000 clones, roughly 74% of them singletons. Specimen: PBMCs. The receptors come from a woman aged 18-29 years in good health and CMV-seropositive.

The chain uses TRBV6-5 and TRBJ1-6; maybe TRBD1 (6 bases). The CDR3 covers 14 residues. The V and J ends lost 2 bases and 6 bases respectively, with 8 bases between them. The germline V gene has CDR1 MNHEY and CDR2 SVGAGI. The CDR3 loop reads CASSYAGANSPLHF. The CDR3 nucleotides are TGTGCCAGCAGTTACGCAGGGGCTAATTCACCCCTCCACTTT.

This chain joins TRBV7-9 and TRBJ2-4; 12 nucleotides align to TRBD1. This CDR3 contains 18 residues. The V segment lost 6 bases and the J segment 0 bases; nucleotides outside the gene matches: 9. From germline, CDR1 is SEHNR and CDR2 FQNEAQ (reference sequence). The CDR3 DNA reads TGTGCCAGCAGTTGGGGACAGGGGGCTAAAAAAGCCAAAAACATTCAGTACTTC. This gives the protein CASSWGQGAKKAKNIQYF.

The chain links TRBV19 to TRBJ1-1; D is unclear. CDR3 length equals 13 residues. V was cut by 3 bases and J by 1 base, with 6 bases left in between. Germline CDR1 reads LNHDA; CDR2 reads SQIVND (reference sequence). The CDR3 protein is CASSIFRNTEAFF. The CDR3 coding sequence is TGTGCCAGTAGTATTTTCCGGAACACTGAAGCTTTCTTT. Full variable domain (rest looked up from reference TRBV19 and TRBJ1-1): DGGITQSPKYLFRKEGQNVTLSCEQNLNHDAMYWYRQDPGQGLRLIYYSQIVNDFQKGDIAEGYSVSREKKESFPLTVTSAQKNPTAFYLCASSIFRNTEAFFGQGTRLTVV.

V gene TRBV29-1 combines with J gene TRBJ1-3; TRBD1 aligns across 7 bases. Trimming removed 4 bases from V and 3 bases from J; junction bases left unmatched: 9. The CDR3 totals 15 residues. CDR1 and CDR2 from the germline V gene are SQVTM and ANQGSEA. CDR3 bases: TGCAGCGTTGCCCCGACTGACAGGGATGGAAACACCATATATTTT. Its translation is CSVAPTDRDGNTIYF.

The chain links TRBV6-4 to TRBJ2-1; 11 nucleotides agree with TRBD2. The germline CDR1 and CDR2 sequences are MRHNA and SNTAGT. V lost 5 bases and J lost 4; bases outside the gene matches: 4. The length of the CDR3 is 15 residues. The CDR3 region has the DNA TGTGCCAGCAGTCATCTAGCGGGGGGATACAATGAGCAGTTCTTC. It yields the protein CASSHLAGGYNEQFF.

The J gene is TRBJ2-3, the V gene TRBV6-1; D is possibly TRBD2 (5 bases). The CDR3 contains 19 residues. Germline CDR1 and CDR2: MNHNS and SASEGT. The V and J ends lost 3 bases and 4 bases respectively, with 26 bases between them. The CDR3 nucleotides are TGTGCCAGCAGTGAGAATGGGCTAGATCTTTTCGGGGTCTCAGATACGCAGTATTTT. Translation: CASSENGLDLFGVSDTQYF.